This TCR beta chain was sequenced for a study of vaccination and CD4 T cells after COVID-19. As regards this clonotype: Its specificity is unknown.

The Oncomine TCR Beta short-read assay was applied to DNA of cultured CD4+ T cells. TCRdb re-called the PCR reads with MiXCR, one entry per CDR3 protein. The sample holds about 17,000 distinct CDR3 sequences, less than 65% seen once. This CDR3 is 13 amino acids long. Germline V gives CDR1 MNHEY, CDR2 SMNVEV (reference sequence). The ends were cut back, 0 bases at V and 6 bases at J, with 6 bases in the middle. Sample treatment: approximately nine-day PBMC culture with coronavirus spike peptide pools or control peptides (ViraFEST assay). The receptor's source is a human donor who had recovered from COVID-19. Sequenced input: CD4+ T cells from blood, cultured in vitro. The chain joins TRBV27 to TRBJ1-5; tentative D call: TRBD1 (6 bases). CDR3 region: CASSLSGGQPQHF. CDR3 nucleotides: TGTGCCAGCAGTTTATCAGGGGGTCAGCCCCAGCATTTT.